These 30 T cell receptor beta chains were all obtained from the same sample, sequenced in a study of T cells in Graves' hyperthyroidism and ophthalmopathy. Template material for amplifying TCR beta CDR3 regions consisted of RNA transcripts. During a first-round RT-PCR of the TCR CDR3, the HTBI primer set was used. MiXCR, applied by TCRdb to the multiplex PCR reads, yields one record per CDR3 protein. The sample comprises hundreds of thousands of distinct CDR3 sequences, roughly 15% of which are singletons, and approximately 10% rests with the top ten. The sequenced sample was blood. These receptors were taken from a young woman with Graves' hyperthyroidism.

The V call is TRBV7-8, the J call TRBJ1-2, with 9 bases matching TRBD1. V gave up 4 bases and J gave up 4 bases; unmatched junction bases: 4. The length of the CDR3 is 14 residues. Germline-derived CDR1 and CDR2 are SGHVS and FQNEAQ. This CDR3 is CASSSDRGFYGYTF. CDR3 nucleotides: TGTGCCAGCAGCTCCGACAGGGGGTTCTATGGCTACACCTTC.

This clonotype was counted ten times or more. The chain is built from TRBV7-9 and TRBJ2-1; possibly TRBD2 for D (6 bases). V dropped 5 bases and J dropped 2 bases, with 13 bases sitting between them. The germline V gene has CDR1 SEHNR and CDR2 FQNEAQ (reference sequence). This CDR3 is 15 amino acids long. The CDR3 DNA sequence: TGTGCCAGCAGCCCGGGACTGGTTACCTACAATGAGCAGTTCTTC. It yields the protein CASSPGLVTYNEQFF.

This clonotype was seen more than once but under ten times. The chain couples TRBV4-2 to TRBJ1-1; D remains ambiguous. CDR1 is LGHNA, CDR2 YNFKEQ, per germline. The CDR3 covers 13 residues. Trimming took off 3 bases at V and 4 bases at J, with 9 bases between the two ends. The CDR3 spells CASSQWAGTEAFF. CDR3 bases: TGTGCCAGCAGCCAGTGGGCGGGCACTGAAGCTTTCTTT.

This rearrangement joins TRBV4-3 to TRBJ2-2; D possibly corresponds to TRBD2 (7 bases). Germline CDR1 reads LGHNA; CDR2 reads YSLEER. The CDR3 covers 16 residues. V was clipped by 4 bases and J by 4 bases, with 16 bases between them. DNA for the CDR3: TGCGCCAGCAGCCGGGGGGCGGGAGAGGGCACCGGGGAGCTGTTTTTT. This sequence encodes CASSRGAGEGTGELFF.

The J gene is TRBJ2-1, the V gene TRBV5-8; D possibly uses TRBD1 or TRBD2 (5 bases each). The V end was cut by 4 bases, the J end by 1 base, with 15 bases between. Germline assignment: CDR1 SGHTS and CDR2 YDEGEE. The CDR3 length is 16 residues. CDR3 nucleotides: TGTGCCAGCAGCGTGGGACGTAGCATATCCTACAATGAGCAGTTCTTC. Its protein product is CASSVGRSISYNEQFF.

This clonotype was recorded a few times. The chain is built from TRBV15 and TRBJ2-2; D unresolved. Germline CDR1 LNHNV, CDR2 YYDKDF (reference sequence). Trimming shortened V by 2 bases and J by 0 bases, and 16 bases separated the two germline ends. The CDR3 runs 18 residues. In DNA form, the CDR3 reads TGTGCCACCAGCAGACCCCTCCGACGGGCTACGAACACCGGGGAGCTGTTTTTT. Translating gives CATSRPLRRATNTGELFF.

This clonotype was found many times. The chain couples TRBV6-2 or TRBV6-3 to TRBJ2-1, with 9 bases identical to TRBD2. CDR1 is MNHEY, CDR2 SVGEGT, per germline. The CDR3 sequence is 15 residues long. V trimming: 8 bases; J trimming: 4 bases; junction bases outside the gene matches: 9. CDR3 coding DNA: TGTGCCAGCGCCCATCAGCGGGAGGCATACAATGAGCAGTTCTTC. It yields the protein CASAHQREAYNEQFF.

The V gene is TRBV12-5, the J gene TRBJ2-4, with D possibly TRBD2 on 5 matching bases. Germline V CDR1 and CDR2: LGHNT, FRNRAP. Trimming pared 3 bases from V and 0 bases from J, leaving 12 bases between. This CDR3 is 16 amino acids long. The CDR3 reads CASGFPLGLAKNIQYF. CDR3 nucleotide sequence: TGTGCTAGTGGTTTTCCTCTAGGACTAGCCAAAAACATTCAGTACTTC.

This chain joins TRBV29-1 and TRBJ2-7; the D gene is possibly TRBD1 (6 bases). CDR1 is SQVTM, CDR2 ANQGSEA, per germline. The ends were cut back, 0 bases at V and 0 bases at J, with 9 bases in the middle. The CDR3 length is 14 residues. CDR3 in amino acids: CSVEDPTGSYEQYF. The DNA for the CDR3 is TGCAGCGTTGAAGACCCGACAGGCTCCTACGAGCAGTACTTC.

This clonotype was counted ten times or more. This chain connects TRBV5-1 to TRBJ1-1; D is possibly TRBD1 (5 bases). CDR1 is SGHRS, CDR2 YFSETQ, per germline. CDR3 size: 15 residues. Trimming removed 2 bases from V and 2 bases from J, with 13 bases in between. CDR3 region: CASSLIRDGNTEAFF. CDR3 DNA sequence: TGCGCCAGCAGCTTAATCCGGGACGGAAACACTGAAGCTTTCTTT.

Concerning this clonotype: A much larger clone lies one base from this, so it may be a read error. The chain couples TRBV5-6 to TRBJ1-1; a possible D gene is TRBD1 (6 bases). The CDR3 has 14 amino acids. The germline gives CDR1 SGHDT, CDR2 YYEEEE. The CDR3: CASTLDGRDTEASF. CDR3 bases: TGTGCCAGCACTTTGGACGGGCGGGACACTGAAGCTTCCTTT.

Ten or more counts support this clonotype. At one end the junction does not follow the germline gene, possibly because of a read error. As DNA, the CDR3 is TGTGCCATCAGTTTTAGTTCAGGGCAGCCCCAGCATTTT. This translates into CAISFSSGQPQHF. The chain combines TRBV6-1 with TRBJ1-5, with a possible D match to TRBD1 (5 bases). CDR1 MNHNS and CDR2 SASEGT come from the germline V gene. The CDR3 consists of 13 residues.

The sample holds many counts of this clonotype. The V gene is TRBV7-9, the J gene TRBJ2-7; the D gene is possibly TRBD1 (7 bases). The germline V gene encodes CDR1 SEHNR and CDR2 FQNEAQ (reference sequence). V lost 2 bases, J lost 6 bases, and 26 bases lay in between. This CDR3 is 18 amino acids long. The CDR3 loop is CASSLPKRRRGALGEQYF. Written as DNA, the CDR3 is TGTGCCAGCAGCTTACCGAAGCGGCGCAGGGGGGCCCTCGGCGAGCAGTACTTC. The complete variable domain, with remaining parts taken from reference TRBV7-9 and TRBJ2-7, reads DTGVSQNPRHKITKRGQNVTFRCDPISEHNRLYWYRQTLGQGPEFLTYFQNEAQLEKSRLLSDRFSAERPKGSFSTLEIQRTEQGDSAMYLCASSLPKRRRGALGEQYFGPGTRLTVT.

This clonotype occurred a few times. This chain uses TRBV10-2 with TRBJ2-1, with 8 positions matching TRBD2. Germline V gene lookup returns CDR1 WSHSY and CDR2 SAAADI. J lost 7 bases, V lost 8 bases, and 10 bases had no gene match. CDR3 length: 14 residues. CDR3 sequence reads: CASSAGTRGNEQFF. DNA of the CDR3: TGCGCCAGCTCAGCCGGGACTAGGGGGAATGAGCAGTTCTTC.

J is TRBJ2-2 and V is TRBV9; 8 bases are a match to TRBD2. The CDR3 runs 16 residues. The trim removed 0 bases at V and 6 bases at J, leaving 7 bases unmatched. Germline values: CDR1 SGDLS, CDR2 YYNGEE. The CDR3 sequence: CASSVVETSEAGELFF. The CDR3 DNA is TGTGCCAGCAGCGTAGTAGAGACTAGCGAGGCCGGGGAGCTGTTTTTT.

This clonotype came up many times. Written as DNA, the CDR3 is TGTGCCAGCAGCCAATCCGGGGGCACTGAAGCTTTCTTT. The encoded protein is CASSQSGGTEAFF. The rearrangement joins TRBV3-1 to TRBJ1-1; D is possibly TRBD1 (5 bases). Looked up from germline, CDR1 is LGHDT and CDR2 is YNNKEL (reference sequence). The CDR3 consists of 13 residues. Trimming cost V 2 bases and J 4 bases, with 8 bases left between them.

The chain is built from TRBV5-1 and TRBJ2-7; the D gene is possibly TRBD2 (5 bases). The CDR3 runs to 15 residues. In germline, CDR1 is SGHRS, CDR2 YFSETQ. With 1 base removed from V and 5 bases from J, the gap between germline ends came to 16 bases. The CDR3 region is CASSLKTGIQDEQYF. CDR3 DNA: TGCGCCAGCAGCTTGAAGACGGGAATCCAGGACGAGCAGTACTTC.

In its sample, this clonotype was seen a few times. The CDR3 region is CASSYNPGQGAYEQYF. Written as DNA, the CDR3 is TGTGCCAGCAGCTACAACCCGGGACAGGGGGCCTACGAGCAGTACTTC. The J gene is TRBJ2-7, the V gene TRBV6-5; 11 bases agree with TRBD1. Germline-derived CDR1 and CDR2 are MNHEY and SVGAGI. The length of the CDR3 is 16 residues. The V segment lost 6 bases and the J segment 2 bases; nucleotides outside the gene matches: 9.

This clonotype has a handful of counts. The rearrangement uses TRBV25-1 and TRBJ2-7; 9 nucleotides match TRBD1. Germline-derived CDR1 and CDR2 are MGHDK and SYGVNS. The V segment lost 2 bases and the J segment 7 bases; nucleotides outside the gene matches: 12. CDR3 length: 16 amino acids. CDR3 bases: TGTGCCAGCAGTGAACGGGGTACAGGGGGCCTAGGGGAGCAGTACTTC. This gives the protein CASSERGTGGLGEQYF.

In its sample, this clonotype was seen many times. V and J are TRBV7-8 and TRBJ2-3, with a tentative D call TRBD2 (6 bases). The CDR3 has 15 amino acids. Germline assignment: CDR1 SGHVS and CDR2 FQNEAQ. The ends were cut back, 8 bases at V and 3 bases at J, with 18 bases in the middle. The CDR3 DNA reads as TGTGCCAGCGCCCCCACTTGGGGGGATACAGATACGCAGTATTTT. This gives the protein CASAPTWGDTDTQYF.

The chain employs TRBV7-3 and TRBJ2-2; D gene unclear. Germline assignment: CDR1 SGHTA and CDR2 FQGTGA. V lost 1 base to trimming and J lost 7 bases, with 7 bases between them. This CDR3 is built from 13 residues. The CDR3: CASSLRKGGELFF. The CDR3 DNA reads as TGTGCCAGCAGCTTAAGAAAGGGCGGGGAGCTGTTTTTT.

Ten or more counts support this clonotype. The chain uses TRBV7-3 and TRBJ2-6, with unresolved D. The germline gives CDR1 SGHTA, CDR2 FQGTGA. Trimming cost V 3 bases and J 2 bases, with 14 bases left between them. The CDR3 length is 17 residues. In DNA form, the CDR3 reads TGTGCCAGCAGCTTCAGCCCTATAAAACCTGGGGCCAACGTCCTGACTTTC. Encoded protein: CASSFSPIKPGANVLTF.

The V gene is TRBV30, the J gene TRBJ2-2; 7 positions agree with TRBD1. Germline values: CDR1 GTSNPN, CDR2 SVGIG (reference sequence). CDR3 size: 15 residues. With V trimmed by 4 bases and J by 5 bases, 10 bases remained unmatched. The CDR3 DNA follows: TGTGCCTGGACCCGTCAGACAGGGATTACCGGGGAGCTGTTTTTT. It translates to CAWTRQTGITGELFF.

Many counts were recorded for this clonotype. This rearrangement joins TRBV6-2 or TRBV6-3 to TRBJ2-7, with 9 bases that match TRBD1. V dropped 5 bases and J dropped 2; count of bases not matched to a gene: 16. The CDR3 is made up of 18 amino acids. CDR1 MNHEY and CDR2 SVGEGT come from the germline V gene. CDR3 protein: CASSPGQGHIPSAYEQYF. CDR3 DNA: TGTGCCAGCAGTCCGGGACAGGGCCATATCCCCTCCGCCTACGAGCAGTACTTC.

This clonotype was found many times. This chain connects TRBV3-1 to TRBJ2-1, with D perhaps matching TRBD1 (5 bases). The CDR3 is made up of 11 amino acids. Trimming removed 4 bases at V and 10 bases at J, with 8 bases between. The germline gives CDR1 LGHDT, CDR2 YNNKEL (reference sequence). This CDR3 is CASSRRTEQFF. The CDR3 region has the DNA TGTGCCAGCAGCCGAAGGACAGAGCAGTTCTTC.

In this sample, this clonotype turned up a few times. This chain links TRBV20-1 with TRBJ2-2, with 7 bases identical to TRBD2. Germline CDR1 reads DFQATT; CDR2 reads SNEGSKA (reference sequence). The V segment lost 5 bases and the J segment 6 bases; nucleotides outside the gene matches: 9. The CDR3 has 14 residues. CDR3 protein: CSAGWGGAPGELFF. The CDR3 DNA sequence: TGCAGTGCTGGTTGGGGAGGGGCGCCCGGGGAGCTGTTTTTT.

This clonotype was detected many times. V gene TRBV7-9 combines with J gene TRBJ2-3, with 7 bases that match TRBD2. The V gene's germline CDR1 is SEHNR and CDR2 FQNEAQ (reference sequence). The trim removed 7 bases at V and 3 bases at J, leaving 13 bases unmatched. This CDR3 spans 16 amino acids. In DNA form, the CDR3 reads TGTGCCAGCACCCCCCCAGGACGGGAGGTAACAGATACGCAGTATTTT. It yields the protein CASTPPGREVTDTQYF.

This clonotype occurred many times. J is TRBJ2-7 and V is TRBV6-2 or TRBV6-3; 15 nucleotides match TRBD2. V lost 0 bases, J lost 5 bases, and 11 bases stayed unmatched. CDR1 is MNHEY, CDR2 SVGEGT, per germline. This CDR3 is built from 19 residues. CDR3 residues: CASSYSGLAGGPALDEQYF. The DNA for the CDR3 is TGTGCCAGCAGTTACTCTGGACTAGCGGGAGGGCCGGCGCTGGACGAGCAGTACTTC.

In regard to this clonotype: A much bigger clone sits one base away, suggesting this may be a read error. Here the CDR3 omits its conserved ending phenylalanine or tryptophan, so a read error is the likely source. The CDR3 nucleotides read TGTGCCAGCAGCTTAAGCGGCGGAGCCCTCTACGAGCAGTACTCC. Protein sequence: CASSLSGGALYEQYS. The gene calls are TRBV7-3 and TRBJ2-7, with D unresolved. The CDR3 has 15 amino acids. The germline V gene has CDR1 SGHTA and CDR2 FQGTGA. Trimming shortened V by 1 base and J by 3 bases, and 13 bases separated the two germline ends.

This clonotype was found many times. The chain employs TRBV27 and TRBJ2-3, with no clear D. The V end was cut by 2 bases, the J end by 9 bases, with 12 bases between. Germline V gene data show CDR1 as MNHEY and CDR2 as SMNVEV (reference sequence). There are 13 residues in the CDR3. This chain's CDR3 is CASSLSEPGTQYF. The CDR3 nucleotides are TGTGCCAGCAGTTTAAGTGAGCCTGGAACGCAGTATTTT.